This T cell receptor (beta chain) was documented in a study of response to subunit inactivated influenza vaccine. TCRdb called the RT-PCR reads again in MiXCR, with one record for every CDR3 protein. The table lists some 600,000 distinct CDR3 sequences, around 13% of them singletons. General study findings and limits: After each seasonal influenza vaccination, few new T cells are recruited, the authors suggested.

With respect to this clonotype: Its antigen is unidentified.

The clonotype originates from a man aged 50 or older who received an inactivated influenza vaccine. This specimen was PBMCs from blood, taken about 14 days before vaccination.

The CDR3 loop is CASKGGSGANVLTF. DNA for the CDR3: TGCGCCAGCAAGGGGGGCTCTGGGGCCAACGTCCTGACTTTC. This sequence joins TRBV5-1 and TRBJ2-6; D is possibly TRBD1 or TRBD2 (6 bases each). V was clipped by 6 bases and J by 0 bases, with 7 bases between them. The germline V gene has CDR1 SGHRS and CDR2 YFSETQ. CDR3 length equals 14 residues.